This T cell receptor beta chain was found in a study of shared clonotypes between healthy human individuals. Study processing details: Filtering differed, since immunoSEQ gave only junction sequences and no quality scores. TCRdb's copy holds only in-frame clones and misses some; the assay was immunoSEQ multiplex PCR. V, J and clone size were drawn from that table, and D and trimming were deduced from the DNA. Seen here are a few million clones, about 94% observed once, and the top ten hold approximately 0.13%. Trimming took 5 bases from V and 1 from J; bases not matched to a gene: 14. The CDR3 consists of 18 residues. CDR1 and CDR2 (germline): SGHTA, FQGNSA.

This chain connects TRBV7-2 to TRBJ2-3; TRBD2 matches 8 bases. The sequence was obtained from a man aged 18-30 years in good health. Sequencing was done on a sample of naive CD4+ T cells sorted from blood. The subset here: CD45RA+ positively selected. The CDR3 loop is CASSQGRGVTLRTDTQYF. The CDR3 region has the DNA TGTGCCAGCAGCCAGGGGCGGGGGGTTACCTTACGCACAGATACGCAGTATTTT.